These 6 T cell receptor beta chains came from one sample sequenced in a study of blood T cell repertoires in COVID-19. The protocol was immunoSEQ multiplex PCR, while the TCRdb copy is restricted to in-frame clones and leaves out a portion. The sample shows roughly 68,000 clones, 65% to 85% of them seen only once. Sequencing was carried out using peripheral blood. The receptors were gathered from a man in his 60s with COVID-19, enrolled during active disease.

Only a few counts were recorded for this clone. The junction shows a germline mismatch at one end, possibly a read error. The V gene is TRBV2, the J gene TRBJ2-1; D is undetermined. Germline lookup yields CDR1 SNHLY and CDR2 FYNNEI. The CDR3 totals 13 residues. The CDR3 DNA reads TGTGCCGGCAGGCCTATCTCCTACAATGAGCAGTTCTTC. This encodes CAGRPISYNEQFF. The entire variable domain, with the rest obtained from reference TRBV2 and TRBJ2-1, is as follows: EPEVTQTPSHQVTQMGQEVILRCVPISNHLYFYWYRQILGQKVEFLVSFYNNEISEKSEIFDDQFSVERPDGSNFTLKIRSTKLEDSAMYFCAGRPISYNEQFFGPGTRLTVL.

This clone came up once. The chain is built from TRBV5-6 and TRBJ1-2; D is uncertain. The CDR3 loop spans 15 amino acids. Trimming took 4 bases from V and 4 from J, leaving 17 bases between them. Germline CDR1 and CDR2: SGHDT and YYEEEE. The chain's CDR3 is CASSPPGEYTYGYTF. The CDR3, as DNA: TGTGCCAGCAGCCCTCCTGGGGAGTATACCTATGGCTACACCTTC.

The chain joins TRBV6-6 to TRBJ2-7; D is ambiguous. The CDR3 is 13 amino acids. V lost 7 bases, J lost 1 base, and 11 bases lay in between. From germline, CDR1 is MNHNY and CDR2 SVGAGI (reference sequence). The CDR3 here is CASTKGESYEQYF. The CDR3, as DNA: TGTGCCAGCACCAAAGGAGAGTCCTACGAGCAGTACTTC.

The J gene is TRBJ1-6, the V gene TRBV25-1; D is ambiguous. The germline CDR1 and CDR2 sequences are MGHDK and SYGVNS. The CDR3 has 14 amino acids. The V and J ends lost 6 bases and 3 bases respectively, with 9 bases between them. The CDR3 sequence: CASRDLSYNSPLHF. For the CDR3, the DNA is TGTGCCAGCAGAGATCTTAGCTATAATTCACCCCTCCACTTT. Based on the CDR3 plus reference TRBV25-1 and TRBJ1-6, the full variable domain is EADIYQTPRYLVIGTGKKITLECSQTMGHDKMYWYQQDPGMELHLIHYSYGVNSTEKGDLSSESTVSRIRTEHFPLTLESARPSHTSQYLCASRDLSYNSPLHFGNGTRLTVT.

This clone has a handful of counts. The rearrangement links TRBV7-9 to TRBJ2-2; 7 nucleotides line up with TRBD1. This CDR3 contains 15 residues. Germline CDR1 SEHNR, CDR2 FQNEAQ (reference sequence). The ends lost 5 bases at V and 5 bases at J; junction bases unmatched: 8. The CDR3 DNA sequence: TGTGCCAGCAGCGTCCGGGACAGCGTTACCGGGGAGCTGTTTTTT. Translated: CASSVRDSVTGELFF.

The CDR3 DNA reads TGTGCCAGCAGTCGGCCGGGTAACGGGGAGCTGTTTTTT. It is translated as CASSRPGNGELFF. The V call is TRBV5-4, the J call TRBJ2-2, with D uncertain. Trimming stripped 5 bases from V and 7 bases from J, with 12 bases between. The CDR3 has 13 amino acids. Per the germline V gene, CDR1 is SGHNT and CDR2 is YYREEE (reference sequence).